This TCR beta chain was observed in a study of OX40 agonist ivuxolimab in advanced cancers. Study details: An agonistic anti-OX40 (CD134) antibody, ivuxolimab, was used to treat the patients. Study conclusions and caveats: In a subset of nonresponders, normalized T-cell clonal expansion was also low. Among the lowest levels of clonal expansion were found in partial responders at 0.1-3.0 mg/kg.

Germline values: CDR1 SGHTA, CDR2 FQGNSA. The CDR3 loop spans 13 amino acids. Trimming removed 2 bases from V and 3 bases from J, with 7 bases in between. On this clone itself: Antigen unknown.

TCRdb's table, derived via immunoSEQ multiplex PCR, lists solely in-frame clones and lacks some. The sample holds about 110,000 clones; around nine tenths are singletons and the top ten take 0.4% to 0.6%. The material was CD4+ or CD8+ T cells sorted from blood, obtained in a trial of the OX40 agonist ivuxolimab. The gene calls are TRBV7-2 and TRBJ2-5, with D possibly being TRBD2 (5 bases). The clonotype was recovered from an adult with an advanced solid tumor such as melanoma, head and neck, liver or kidney cancer. CDR3 residues: CASSLFGEETQYF. DNA for the CDR3: TGTGCCAGCAGCTTATTCGGGGAAGAGACCCAGTACTTC.